This TCR beta chain stems from a study of CD8 T cells in ankylosing spondylitis (dated by TCRdb to 2015 to 2018). Background for the entire study: T cell receptor beta repertoires were profiled in healthy donors and ankylosing spondylitis patients so that disease-linked TCR variants could be found. Peripheral blood samples were taken, and synovial fluid was additionally collected from ankylosing spondylitis patients. The whole study cohort included under 140 healthy donors and around 25 ankylosing spondylitis patients. General findings and caveats noted by the study authors: In peripheral blood, the disease-linked clones were found at relatively low frequencies and had a CD8+ phenotype. Some motif variants had previously been reported in the synovial fluid and blood of reactive arthritis patients, which suggests shared mechanisms of disease initiation. Blood from ankylosing spondylitis patients appeared to be characterized by a TCR beta motif composed of under 10 highly homologous amino acid variants. The disease-linked clones were reported as significantly enriched in matched synovial fluid samples from ankylosing spondylitis patients.

This clonotype was counted a few times. Its antigen remains unidentified. No much larger clonotype is one base removed from it; base qualities were not supplied. This sample was sequenced with an Illumina HiSeq 2500. TCR beta libraries were prepared by quantitative 5'-RACE with molecular barcodes. The study's processing was this. A new computational method, built on a probabilistic model of VDJ rearrangement, was used to identify disease-linked TCR variants. TCRdb reworked the public reads: Q25 trimming with fastp, MiXCR clone assembly, productive beta chains retained. Rows with a matching CDR3 protein are joined into one entry that keeps the most common DNA and genes. These V and J calls derive from TCRdb rather than the authors' analysis. The sample has 230,000 or so distinct CDR3 sequences on record, 15% to 20% of them singletons. Of the sample, around 33% falls within the top ten clones. V is pared back by 1 base and J by 5 bases, with 20 bases lying between the germline termini. The germline V gene (reference sequence) gives CDR1 as LGHDT and CDR2 as YNNKEL. The CDR3 measures 18 amino acids from cysteine to phenylalanine. Just CDR3 DNA is preserved here, 54 bases in frame from base 1.

Sequenced input: blood, either unsorted or a sorted T cell fraction (not recorded which). The receptor chain draws on TRBV3-1 and TRBJ2-2; the D gene identity is not certain. This TCR was sampled from a male donor with ankylosing spondylitis or in good health (not recorded which). The CDR3 loop reads CASSQGDNPGPLTGELFF. DNA sequence: TGTGCCAGCAGCCAAGGGGATAACCCCGGGCCTTTAACCGGGGAGCTGTTTTTT.